The 29 T cell receptor beta chains in this list originate from one sample, sequenced in a study of blood T cell repertoires in COVID-19. Sequencing was performed with immunoSEQ multiplex PCR; in TCRdb, only in-frame clones are kept and a portion is missing. The table includes 310,000 or so clones, roughly 86% detected once. Specimen: PBMCs or T cells enriched from blood (not recorded which). These receptors originate from a woman between 18 and 30 years old who had recovered from COVID-19.

The CDR3 here is CASTLAGGYTDTQYF. CDR3 coding DNA: TGTGCCAGCACCCTAGCGGGGGGGTACACAGATACGCAGTATTTT. This chain links TRBV7-2 with TRBJ2-3; 12 bases fit TRBD2. Unmatched junction bases numbered 4, after V lost 7 bases and J lost 2 bases. The CDR3 loop spans 15 amino acids. In germline, CDR1 is SGHTA, CDR2 FQGNSA.

The V gene is TRBV28, the J gene TRBJ1-2, with 9 bases fitting TRBD1. The V and J ends lost 5 bases and 3 bases, in that order; junction bases with no gene match: 7. Germline-derived CDR1 and CDR2 are MDHEN and SYDVKM. The CDR3 spans 15 residues. The CDR3 DNA reads as TGTGCCAGCAGTGCCGGGACAGGGCCCCACTATGGCTACACCTTC. This encodes CASSAGTGPHYGYTF.

CDR3 in amino acids: CASSLSRGGDNSPLHF. CDR3 coding DNA: TGTGCCAGCAGCCTGAGCCGGGGGGGCGATAATTCACCCCTCCACTTT. The chain links TRBV7-9 to TRBJ1-6; a weak D match, TRBD1 (6 bases). V lost 5 bases, J lost 5 bases, and 16 bases lay in between. Germline loops: CDR1 SEHNR, CDR2 FQNEAQ (reference sequence). The length of the CDR3 is 16 residues.

The chain employs TRBV10-3 and TRBJ1-1, with 11 positions matching TRBD1. V trimming: 4 bases; J trimming: 5 bases; junction bases outside the gene matches: 6. From germline, CDR1 is ENHRY and CDR2 SYGVKD. There are 15 residues in the CDR3. CDR3 region: CAISGDRGRGTEAFF. The CDR3 DNA reads TGTGCCATCAGTGGGGACAGGGGGAGAGGTACTGAAGCTTTCTTT.

This rearrangement joins TRBV4-1 to TRBJ2-5; 11 bases match TRBD2. CDR3 length: 16 residues. With V trimmed by 4 bases and J by 1 base, 5 bases remained unmatched. CDR1 and CDR2 from the germline V gene are MGHRA and YSYEKL. CDR3 nucleotides: TGCGCCAGCAGCCGCGGACTAGCGGGCAGCCAAGAGACCCAGTACTTC. This encodes CASSRGLAGSQETQYF.

The rearrangement joins TRBV28 to TRBJ1-5; maybe TRBD1 (5 bases). The V gene lost 3 bases and the J gene lost 2 bases, with 14 bases spanning the gap. This CDR3 has 16 residues. Germline V gene data show CDR1 as MDHEN and CDR2 as SYDVKM. For the CDR3, the DNA is TGTGCCAGCAGTTTTCTTCCAGGGTTGGGCAATCAGCCCCAGCATTTT. Its protein product is CASSFLPGLGNQPQHF.

The J gene is TRBJ2-5, the V gene TRBV4-3; no clear D. CDR3 length: 16 amino acids. V was shortened by 1 base and J by 2 bases, with 14 bases between the two germline ends. In germline, CDR1 is LGHNA, CDR2 YSLEER. The CDR3 DNA follows: TGCGCCAGCAGCCAAGGACTCGCTAATTCTCAAGAGACCCAGTACTTC. Translating gives CASSQGLANSQETQYF.

The chain has TRBV18 and TRBJ2-3; D unresolved. V lost 6 bases to trimming and J lost 4 bases, with 11 bases between them. Germline CDR1 reads KGHSH; CDR2 reads LQKENI. The CDR3 sequence is 13 residues long. The CDR3 here is CASSQRGADTQYF. The CDR3 DNA reads as TGTGCCAGCTCTCAGAGAGGCGCAGATACGCAGTATTTT.

This rearrangement joins TRBV10-2 to TRBJ1-6, with 7 bases fitting TRBD1. The CDR3 totals 17 residues. Losses at the gene ends were 0 bases for V and 8 bases for J; bases not matched to a gene: 10. Germline lookup yields CDR1 WSHSY and CDR2 SAAADI. The CDR3 region is CASSESGGRGIYSPLHF. CDR3 coding DNA: TGCGCCAGCAGTGAGTCTGGAGGCAGGGGGATTTATTCACCCCTCCACTTT.

The V call is TRBV9, the J call TRBJ2-3; TRBD1 matches 9 bases. J was trimmed by 4 bases and V by 4 bases; bases with no gene match: 10. The CDR3 contains 16 residues. Germline-derived CDR1 and CDR2 are SGDLS and YYNGEE. The CDR3 nucleotides read TGTGCCAGCAGCCCCAGGGGACAGGGTGCCGCAGATACGCAGTATTTT. Its protein product is CASSPRGQGAADTQYF.

The V and J genes are TRBV5-6 and TRBJ2-7, with D possibly matching TRBD2 (5 bases). This CDR3 is 14 amino acids long. The V and J ends lost 1 base and 0 bases respectively, with 8 bases between them. The germline V gene encodes CDR1 SGHDT and CDR2 YYEEEE. For the CDR3, the DNA is TGTGCCAGCAGCTTGTTACGGGGCTCCTACGAGCAGTACTTC. This codes for CASSLLRGSYEQYF.

V usage is TRBV7-6 and J usage is TRBJ2-2, with 13 bases fitting TRBD2. With V trimmed by 5 bases and J by 4 bases, 10 bases remained unmatched. Germline V gene lookup returns CDR1 SGHVS and CDR2 FNYEAQ. The CDR3 consists of 18 residues. The chain's CDR3 is CASSPLPGLAGLTGELFF. Here the CDR3 DNA reads TGTGCCAGCAGCCCCCTACCGGGACTAGCGGGGCTCACCGGGGAGCTGTTTTTT. Filled out from reference TRBV7-6 and TRBJ2-2, the complete variable domain reads GAGVSQSPRYKVTKRGQDVALRCDPISGHVSLYWYRQALGQGPEFLTYFNYEAQQDKSGLPNDRFSAERPEGSISTLTIQRTEQRDSAMYRCASSPLPGLAGLTGELFFGEGSRLTVL.

This sequence joins TRBV5-5 and TRBJ2-7; 9 nucleotides match TRBD1. Per germline, CDR1 SGHKS and CDR2 YYEKEE (reference sequence). Losses at the gene ends were 1 base for V and 3 bases for J; bases not matched to a gene: 14. The CDR3 runs to 18 residues. This CDR3 reads CASSLSPYWTGVRYEQYF. In DNA form, the CDR3 reads TGTGCCAGCAGCTTGAGTCCGTATTGGACAGGGGTTCGCTACGAGCAGTACTTC.

In this sample, this clone turned up a few times. This sequence joins TRBV19 and TRBJ1-5; no firm D call. Germline CDR1 and CDR2: LNHDA and SQIVND (reference sequence). The CDR3 contains 12 residues. Trimming took off 5 bases at V and 6 bases at J, with 8 bases between the two ends. The DNA of the CDR3 is TGTGCCAGTAGTCCTCCAGGTCAGCCCCAGCATTTT. Encoded protein: CASSPPGQPQHF. The whole variable domain, filled in from reference TRBV19 and TRBJ1-5, reads DGGITQSPKYLFRKEGQNVTLSCEQNLNHDAMYWYRQDPGQGLRLIYYSQIVNDFQKGDIAEGYSVSREKKESFPLTVTSAQKNPTAFYLCASSPPGQPQHFGDGTRLSIL.

V is TRBV29-1 and J is TRBJ1-1; perhaps TRBD1 as D (6 bases). The CDR3 loop spans 14 amino acids. Germline V lookup: CDR1 SQVTM, CDR2 ANQGSEA. The V end was cut by 6 bases, the J end by 1 base, with 15 bases between. The CDR3 DNA reads TGCAGCGTGGGACCGAGGACAGAGAACACTGAAGCTTTCTTT. Amino acids: CSVGPRTENTEAFF.

This chain links TRBV12-5 with TRBJ2-5; 12 bases line up with TRBD2. The V segment lost 4 bases and the J segment 5 bases; nucleotides outside the gene matches: 8. This CDR3 has 16 residues. CDR1 and CDR2 (germline): LGHNT, FRNRAP. The CDR3 region is CASGSGTSGSSETQYF. The CDR3 nucleotides are TGTGCTAGTGGTTCAGGGACTAGCGGGTCTTCCGAGACCCAGTACTTC.

This clone was found many times. The chain employs TRBV7-9 and TRBJ1-1; 7 bases agree with TRBD1. With V trimmed by 5 bases and J by 11 bases, 20 bases remained unmatched. The CDR3 length is 16 residues. Germline V gene sequence: CDR1 SEHNR, CDR2 FQNEAQ (reference sequence). This chain's CDR3 is CASSPSGTAGLLGAFF. DNA for the CDR3: TGTGCCAGCAGCCCCTCCGGGACAGCCGGATTATTAGGGGCTTTCTTT.

This chain uses TRBV5-1 with TRBJ2-1; 11 nucleotides line up with TRBD2. Losses at the gene ends were 3 bases for V and 4 bases for J; bases not matched to a gene: 6. The V gene's germline CDR1 is SGHRS and CDR2 YFSETQ. This CDR3 is built from 16 residues. The CDR3 protein is CASSSNSGGAYNEQFF. CDR3 in DNA: TGCGCCAGCAGCTCCAATAGCGGGGGGGCGTACAATGAGCAGTTCTTC.

The chain is built from TRBV27 and TRBJ1-2, with TRBD1 as a possible D gene (6 bases). The CDR3 runs to 13 residues. The germline V and J ends were trimmed by 3 bases and 8 bases, with 13 bases remaining between them. Germline assignment: CDR1 MNHEY and CDR2 SMNVEV (reference sequence). The CDR3 protein is CASSFRGALGYTF. DNA for the CDR3: TGTGCCAGCAGTTTTCGGGGGGCGCTCGGCTACACCTTC.

This chain uses TRBV5-1 with TRBJ1-6, with 7 bases aligning to TRBD1. This CDR3 is 17 amino acids long. CDR1 and CDR2 from the germline V gene are SGHRS and YFSETQ. With V trimmed by 4 bases and J by 6 bases, 13 bases remained unmatched. CDR3 sequence: CASSIKGGYRLNSPLHF. In DNA, the CDR3 is TGCGCCAGCAGCATCAAAGGGGGCTATCGGCTTAATTCACCCCTCCACTTT. Complete variable domain (other parts from reference TRBV5-1 and TRBJ1-6): KAGVTQTPRYLIKTRGQQVTLSCSPISGHRSVSWYQQTPGQGLQFLFEYFSETQRNKGNFPGRFSGRQFSNSRSEMNVSTLELGDSALYLCASSIKGGYRLNSPLHFGNGTRLTVT.

The chain couples TRBV5-1 to TRBJ2-3, with a tentative D call TRBD2 (5 bases). There are 13 residues in the CDR3. CDR1 and CDR2 from the germline V gene are SGHRS and YFSETQ. The V end lost 7 bases, the J end lost 4 bases, and 13 bases lay between the germline ends. The CDR3 DNA reads TGCGCCAGCCGCCGGGGAAGGGCAGATACGCAGTATTTT. It is translated as CASRRGRADTQYF. The full variable domain, its missing parts supplied by reference TRBV5-1 and TRBJ2-3, is KAGVTQTPRYLIKTRGQQVTLSCSPISGHRSVSWYQQTPGQGLQFLFEYFSETQRNKGNFPGRFSGRQFSNSRSEMNVSTLELGDSALYLCASRRGRADTQYFGPGTRLTVL.

The chain carries TRBV19 and TRBJ2-3; possible D gene TRBD2, 6 bases. The V gene lost 3 bases and the J gene lost 2 bases, with 9 bases spanning the gap. The CDR3 length is 14 residues. Per the germline V gene, CDR1 is LNHDA and CDR2 is SQIVND (reference sequence). The CDR3 DNA reads as TGTGCCAGTAGTATCGGACTACACACAGATACGCAGTATTTT. The encoded protein is CASSIGLHTDTQYF.

V usage is TRBV19 and J usage is TRBJ2-7; D may be TRBD2 (6 bases). Trimming took off 5 bases at V and 7 bases at J, with 24 bases between the two ends. CDR1 is LNHDA, CDR2 SQIVND, per germline (reference sequence). This CDR3 contains 16 residues. The CDR3 loop is CASSPGGIKFVREQYF. The CDR3 nucleotides are TGTGCCAGTAGTCCTGGCGGGATAAAGTTTGTGAGGGAGCAGTACTTC.

This chain connects TRBV12-3 or TRBV12-4 to TRBJ1-5; D is possibly TRBD1 (5 bases). V was shortened by 7 bases and J by 9 bases, with 16 bases between the two germline ends. The CDR3 extends over 13 amino acids. In nucleotides, the CDR3 is TGTGCCAGCACCCCAGGGATCCCTAGGCCCCAGCATTTT. Its translation: CASTPGIPRPQHF.

The chain has TRBV7-9 and TRBJ2-7, with 9 bases fitting TRBD2. The V gene end was trimmed by 1 base and the J gene end by 1 base; junction bases not matched to a gene: 5. CDR3 length equals 16 residues. Germline values: CDR1 SEHNR, CDR2 FQNEAQ (reference sequence). CDR3 sequence: CASSLVQREDSYEQYF. CDR3 DNA: TGTGCCAGCAGCTTAGTGCAGCGGGAGGATTCCTACGAGCAGTACTTC. The entire variable domain, with the rest obtained from reference TRBV7-9 and TRBJ2-7, is as follows: DTGVSQNPRHKITKRGQNVTFRCDPISEHNRLYWYRQTLGQGPEFLTYFQNEAQLEKSRLLSDRFSAERPKGSFSTLEIQRTEQGDSAMYLCASSLVQREDSYEQYFGPGTRLTVT.

This chain joins TRBV29-1 and TRBJ1-2, with D possibly being TRBD1 (5 bases). V dropped 4 bases and J dropped 6 bases, with 9 bases sitting between them. Germline-derived CDR1 and CDR2 are SQVTM and ANQGSEA. This CDR3 contains 11 residues. The CDR3 bases are TGCAGCGTTGGACAGTTAGATGGCTACACCTTC. Translating it yields CSVGQLDGYTF.

J is TRBJ2-5 and V is TRBV5-1; 8 positions agree with TRBD2. V lost 0 bases, J lost 1 base, and 5 bases stayed unmatched. Germline loops: CDR1 SGHRS, CDR2 YFSETQ. The CDR3 consists of 16 residues. The CDR3 DNA reads as TGCGCCAGCAGCTTGGATCCAGCGGGGGCCCAAGAGACCCAGTACTTC. Amino acid sequence: CASSLDPAGAQETQYF.

The rearrangement links TRBV28 to TRBJ2-2; 8 bases map to TRBD2. This CDR3 spans 18 amino acids. Germline CDR1 is MDHEN and CDR2 is SYDVKM. With V trimmed by 1 base and J by 1 base, 8 bases remained unmatched. The CDR3 spells CASSLSPPTSVNTGELFF. DNA of the CDR3: TGTGCCAGCAGTTTATCCCCCCCGACTAGCGTGAACACCGGGGAGCTGTTTTTT.

J is TRBJ2-6 and V is TRBV5-8; 8 nucleotides line up with TRBD1. Germline-derived CDR1 and CDR2 are SGHTS and YDEGEE. The CDR3 loop spans 15 amino acids. Trimming cost V 3 bases and J 2 bases; bases outside gene matches: 1. The CDR3 loop reads CASSWDRTGANVLTF. CDR3 in DNA: TGTGCCAGCAGCTGGGACAGGACTGGGGCCAACGTCCTGACTTTC.